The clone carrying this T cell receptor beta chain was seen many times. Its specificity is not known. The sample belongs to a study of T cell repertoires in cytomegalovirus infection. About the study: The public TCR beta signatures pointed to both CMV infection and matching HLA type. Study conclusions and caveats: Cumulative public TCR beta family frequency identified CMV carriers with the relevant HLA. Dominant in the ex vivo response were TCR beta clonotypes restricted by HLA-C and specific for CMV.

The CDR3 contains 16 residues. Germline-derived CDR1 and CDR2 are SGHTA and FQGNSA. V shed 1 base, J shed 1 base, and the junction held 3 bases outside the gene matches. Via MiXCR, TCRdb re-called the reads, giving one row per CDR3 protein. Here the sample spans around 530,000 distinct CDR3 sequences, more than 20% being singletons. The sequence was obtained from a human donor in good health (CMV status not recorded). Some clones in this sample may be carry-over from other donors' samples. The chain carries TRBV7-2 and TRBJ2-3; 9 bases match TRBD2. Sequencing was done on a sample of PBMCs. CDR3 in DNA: TGTGCCAGCAGCTTAGTGAGACTAGCGGGCACAGATACGCAGTATTTT. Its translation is CASSLVRLAGTDTQYF.